This T cell receptor (beta chain) was recorded in a study of T cells in Graves' hyperthyroidism and ophthalmopathy. CDR3 length: 15 residues. V was clipped by 4 bases and J by 4 bases; unmatched bases: 6. CDR1 and CDR2 from the germline V gene are LNHNV and YYDKDF (reference sequence). Researchers took RNA transcripts and amplified the TCR beta CDR3 regions from them. The HTBI primer set was used in a first-round RT-PCR of the TCR CDR3. TCRdb reprocessed the multiplex PCR reads with MiXCR, giving one entry per CDR3 protein. The sample lists about 590,000 distinct CDR3 sequences; approximately 15% were seen once. The study based diagnoses on clinical symptoms, serum thyroxine and TRAb, thyroid ultrasound and orbital computed tomography. Fresh peripheral blood, 10 ml, was the source of the PBMCs.

This TCR derives from a woman aged 18-29 years with Graves' ophthalmopathy. Sequencing used blood. The chain recombines TRBV15 with TRBJ2-7, with 11 bases matching TRBD1. CDR3 amino acids: CATSTRTGGRYEQYF. The CDR3 DNA reads as TGTGCCACCAGCACCAGGACAGGGGGCCGGTACGAGCAGTACTTC.